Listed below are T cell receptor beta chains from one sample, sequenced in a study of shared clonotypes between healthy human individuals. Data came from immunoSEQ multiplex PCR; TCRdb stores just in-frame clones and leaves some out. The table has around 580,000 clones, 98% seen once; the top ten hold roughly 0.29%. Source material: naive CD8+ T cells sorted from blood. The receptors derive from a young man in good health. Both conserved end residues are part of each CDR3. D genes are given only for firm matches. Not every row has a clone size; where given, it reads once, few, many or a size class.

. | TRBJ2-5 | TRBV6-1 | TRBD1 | TGTGCCAGCAGTGAAGCACAGGGGGATGAAGAGACCCAGTACTTC | CASSEAQGDEETQYF
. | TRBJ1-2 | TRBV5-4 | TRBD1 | TGTGCCAGCAGCATTGGGACAGCGTTAAACTATGGCTACACCTTC | CASSIGTALNYGYTF
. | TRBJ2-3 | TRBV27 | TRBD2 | TGTGCCAGCAGTTTTGGCGGGAGGAACACAGATACGCAGTATTTT | CASSFGGRNTDTQYF
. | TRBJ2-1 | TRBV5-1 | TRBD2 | TGCGCCAGCAGTTCGCCACCGGGACTAGCGGGACGCAGCTCCTACAATGAGCAGTTCTTC | CASSSPPGLAGRSSYNEQFF
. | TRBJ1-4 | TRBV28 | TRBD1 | TGTGCCAGCAGTGGGGGACAGGAACTTAATGAAAAACTGTTTTTT | CASSGGQELNEKLFF
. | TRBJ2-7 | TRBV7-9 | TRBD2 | TGTGCCAGCAGGGTGGGGGGGAACCACGAGCAGTACTTC | CASRVGGNHEQYF
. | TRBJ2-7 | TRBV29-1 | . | TGCAGCGGGGCAGATAATGCCTACGAGCAGTACTTC | CSGADNAYEQYF
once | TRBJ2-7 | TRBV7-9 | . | TGTGCCAGCAGCCGCACCTACGAGCAGTACTTC | CASSRTYEQYF
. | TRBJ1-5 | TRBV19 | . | TGTGCCAGTAGTATATCGGACGTCCATCAGCCCCAGCATTTT | CASSISDVHQPQHF
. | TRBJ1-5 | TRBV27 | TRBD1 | TGTGCCAGCAGTTCCGGGACAGGGGAGAATCAGCCCCAGCATTTT | CASSSGTGENQPQHF
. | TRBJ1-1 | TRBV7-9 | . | TGTGCCAGCAGCCATACAAACACTGAAGCTTTCTTT | CASSHTNTEAFF
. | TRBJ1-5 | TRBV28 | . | TGTGCCAGCAGACCGGACGGGAGCAATCAGCCCCAGCATTTT | CASRPDGSNQPQHF
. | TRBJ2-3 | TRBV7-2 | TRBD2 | TGTGCCAGCAGCTTTAGCGGGAGCACAGATACGCAGTATTTT | CASSFSGSTDTQYF
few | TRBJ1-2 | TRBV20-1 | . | TGCAGTGCTTGGGAGGACTATGGCTACACCTTC | CSAWEDYGYTF
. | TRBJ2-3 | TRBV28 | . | TGTGCCAGCAGTTTGTCCTCGGACAGCACAGATACGCAGTATTTT | CASSLSSDSTDTQYF
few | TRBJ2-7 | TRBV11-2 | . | TGTGCCAGCAGCTTAGAAGGGAACTCCTACGAGCAGTACTTC | CASSLEGNSYEQYF
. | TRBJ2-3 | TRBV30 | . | TGTGCCTGGAGCGTTGTTACGGGGACAGATACGCAGTATTTT | CAWSVVTGTDTQYF
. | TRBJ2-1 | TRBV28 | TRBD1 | TGTGCCAGCAGTTTCGGAGACAGGGAGAATCACAATGAGCAGTTCTTC | CASSFGDRENHNEQFF
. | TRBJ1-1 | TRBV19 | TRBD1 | TGTGCCAGTAGTATCCGGACAGGGAAATTCCCTGAAGCTTTCTTT | CASSIRTGKFPEAFF
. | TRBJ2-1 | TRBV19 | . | TGTGCCAGTTCAGAGCGGAGCTCCTACAATGAGCAGTTCTTC | CASSERSSYNEQFF
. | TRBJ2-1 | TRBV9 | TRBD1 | TGTGCCAGCAGCGCAACGTCCGGGACAGGGCCCTACAATGAGCAGTTCTTC | CASSATSGTGPYNEQFF
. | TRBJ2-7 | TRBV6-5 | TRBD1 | TGTGCCAGCAGTTACTGGCAGGGGGACTACGAGCAGTACTTC | CASSYWQGDYEQYF
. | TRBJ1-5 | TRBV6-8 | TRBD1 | TGTGCCAGCAGAAGTAAGAGGAAGCCCGGGACAGGGGTGGATCAGCCCCAGCATTTT | CASRSKRKPGTGVDQPQHF
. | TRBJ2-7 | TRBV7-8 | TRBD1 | TGTGCCAGCAGCGACCGGGACAGCGAAACGTTATACGAGCAGTACTTC | CASSDRDSETLYEQYF
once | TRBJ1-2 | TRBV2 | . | TGTGCCAGCAGTGATGGGCAGGGCCATAACTATGGCTACACCTTC | CASSDGQGHNYGYTF
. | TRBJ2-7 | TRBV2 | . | TGTGCCACCACCGGGACTGTATACGAGCAGTACTTC | CATTGTVYEQYF
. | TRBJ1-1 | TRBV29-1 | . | TGCAGCGGGAGGAGGGGGATTGCTGAAGCTTTCTTT | CSGRRGIAEAFF
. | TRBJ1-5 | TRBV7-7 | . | TGTGCTAGCAGCTTAGATATGAATCAGCCCCAGCATTTT | CASSLDMNQPQHF
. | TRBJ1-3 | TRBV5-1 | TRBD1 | TGCGCCAGCAGTCCTCCGGACAGGGGGCTCTCTGGAAACACCATATATTTT | CASSPPDRGLSGNTIYF
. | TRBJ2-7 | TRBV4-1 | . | TGCGCCAGCAGCCAAGATTGGGGCAGCTACGAGCAGTACTTC | CASSQDWGSYEQYF
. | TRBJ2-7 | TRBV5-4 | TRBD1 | TGTGCCAGCAGCGCAGGGGGCCGGCCACGAAACGAGCAGTACTTC | CASSAGGRPRNEQYF
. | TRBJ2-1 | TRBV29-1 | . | TGCAGCGTTGTCGGGTTGTCCTCCTACAATGAGCAGTTCTTC | CSVVGLSSYNEQFF
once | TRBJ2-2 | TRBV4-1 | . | TGCGCCAGCAGCCATCCCGGTGGGGAGCTGTTTTTT | CASSHPGGELFF
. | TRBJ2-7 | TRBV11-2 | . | TGTGCCAGCAGCTTAGCCCCCGACTACGAGCAGTACTTC | CASSLAPDYEQYF
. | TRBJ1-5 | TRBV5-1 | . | TGCGCCAGCAGCCCCTTGGGAGGGGTTGGCCAGCCCCAGCATTTT | CASSPLGGVGQPQHF
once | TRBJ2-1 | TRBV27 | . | TGTGCCAGCAGTTTGATGAGGAGTGAGCAGTTCTTC | CASSLMRSEQFF
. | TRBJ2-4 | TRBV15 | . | TGTGCCACCAGCAGAGAGGAAGGGCTAGCCAAAAACATTCAGTACTTC | CATSREEGLAKNIQYF
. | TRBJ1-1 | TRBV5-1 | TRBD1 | TGCGCCAGCAGCTTGGCTTCGGACAGGGCCACTGAAGCTTTCTTT | CASSLASDRATEAFF
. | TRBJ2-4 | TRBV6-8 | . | TGTGCCAGCAATCTGATGGGACAAGCCAAAAACATTCAGTACTTC | CASNLMGQAKNIQYF
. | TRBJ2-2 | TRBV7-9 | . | TGTGCCAGCAGCTCTATTTCAGGACACCTGAAAACCGGGGAGCTGTTTTTT | CASSSISGHLKTGELFF
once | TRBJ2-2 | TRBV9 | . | TGTGCCAGCAGCGTAGGTGGCGGCACCGGGGAGCTGTTTTTT | CASSVGGGTGELFF
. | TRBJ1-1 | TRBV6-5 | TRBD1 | TGTGCCAGCCAAACAGGGGAGGACACTGAAGCTTTCTTT | CASQTGEDTEAFF
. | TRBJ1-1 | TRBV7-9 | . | TGTGCCAGCAGCCCGGTCGGGGGCCTCATGAACACTGAAGCTTTCTTT | CASSPVGGLMNTEAFF
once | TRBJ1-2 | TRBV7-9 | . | TGTGCCAGCAGCTCGTCCGAGGGAGATCTAAACTATGGCTACACCTTC | CASSSSEGDLNYGYTF
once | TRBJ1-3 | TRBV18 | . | TGTGCCAGCTCACCACTACAGGCAACCTCTGGAAACACCATATATTTT | CASSPLQATSGNTIYF